Below are 26 T cell receptor beta chains sequenced from a single sample in a study of OX40 agonist ivuxolimab in advanced cancers. Produced via immunoSEQ multiplex PCR; TCRdb's table is partial and in-frame only. The sample gives over 75,000 clones, around 88% of which show up once; roughly 1.5% is in the top ten. Sequences were derived from CD4+ or CD8+ T cells sorted from blood, sampled in a trial of the OX40 agonist ivuxolimab. The receptors shown here come from an adult with an advanced solid tumor such as melanoma, head and neck, liver or kidney cancer.

CDR3 nucleotide sequence: TGCAGCGTTGCCTACCTAGGACGGGACACTGAAGCTTTCTTT. Protein: CSVAYLGRDTEAFF. V and J are TRBV29-1 and TRBJ1-1; D is unresolved. The CDR3 sequence is 14 residues long. The germline V and J ends were trimmed by 4 bases and 3 bases, with 15 bases remaining between them. Germline values: CDR1 SQVTM, CDR2 ANQGSEA.

V and J are TRBV29-1 and TRBJ2-7; D unclear. Germline CDR1 and CDR2: SQVTM and ANQGSEA. CDR3 length: 11 residues. V was shortened by 7 bases and J by 3 bases, with 10 bases between the two germline ends. The CDR3, as DNA: TGCAGCGGGGTCTACCTCTACGAGCAGTACTTC. Translating it yields CSGVYLYEQYF.

The chain carries TRBV28 and TRBJ2-7; 8 bases line up with TRBD1. J gave up 2 bases and V 6 bases, and 3 bases lay outside the gene matches. The CDR3 contains 13 residues. CDR1 and CDR2 from the germline V gene are MDHEN and SYDVKM. Written as DNA, the CDR3 is TGTGCCAGCAGGAAACAGGGGGCCTACGAGCAGTACTTC. Protein: CASRKQGAYEQYF.

The chain recombines TRBV15 with TRBJ2-1; 9 positions agree with TRBD2. The CDR3 loop spans 16 amino acids. The V and J ends lost 5 bases and 7 bases, in that order; junction bases with no gene match: 12. Per germline, CDR1 LNHNV and CDR2 YYDKDF (reference sequence). Written as DNA, the CDR3 is TGTGCCACCAGCGCGCTGCGGGGGGGCTCCTCTAATGAGCAGTTCTTC. Encoded protein: CATSALRGGSSNEQFF.

In DNA form, the CDR3 reads TGTGCCATCAGTACCGGGACTAGCGCTAACACCGGGGAGCTGTTTTTT. Protein: CAISTGTSANTGELFF. The rearrangement links TRBV10-3 to TRBJ2-2; 10 positions match TRBD2. CDR3 length: 16 residues. Losses at the gene ends were 5 bases for V and 2 bases for J; bases not matched to a gene: 5. Germline V gene lookup returns CDR1 ENHRY and CDR2 SYGVKD.

V and J are TRBV19 and TRBJ1-1, with 8 bases lining up with TRBD1. Germline V CDR1 and CDR2: LNHDA, SQIVND (reference sequence). CDR3 length: 14 amino acids. The V segment lost 4 bases and the J segment 2 bases; nucleotides outside the gene matches: 3. In nucleotides, the CDR3 is TGTGCCAGTAGTACCACAGGGGGAAACACTGAAGCTTTCTTT. The encoded protein is CASSTTGGNTEAFF.

V and J are TRBV30 and TRBJ1-5; TRBD1 matches at 7 bases. The V and J ends lost 7 bases and 6 bases, in that order; junction bases with no gene match: 6. The CDR3 is made up of 12 amino acids. Germline loops: CDR1 GTSNPN, CDR2 SVGIG (reference sequence). CDR3 sequence reads: CASSGGGQPQHF. CDR3 sequence (DNA): TGTGCCTCCTCAGGGGGGGGTCAGCCCCAGCATTTT.

The rearrangement joins TRBV28 to TRBJ1-4; D gene uncertain. Germline CDR1 and CDR2: MDHEN and SYDVKM. V was clipped by 3 bases and J by 0 bases, with 8 bases between them. The CDR3 is made up of 15 amino acids. The CDR3 nucleotides read TGTGCCAGCAGTTTGCGAACGGCAACTAATGAAAAACTGTTTTTT. Translating gives CASSLRTATNEKLFF.

This chain joins TRBV2 and TRBJ1-4; D is perhaps TRBD1 (5 bases). Between the trimmed V and J ends, which lost 5 bases and 5 bases, there was a span of 12 bases. CDR1 SNHLY and CDR2 FYNNEI come from the germline V gene. The CDR3 has 14 amino acids. CDR3 DNA sequence: TGTGCCAGCAGTTACGACGGGACGAATGAAAAACTGTTTTTT. The encoded protein is CASSYDGTNEKLFF.

This chain links TRBV6-4 with TRBJ2-2; weak D call: TRBD1 (6 bases). The germline gives CDR1 MRHNA, CDR2 SNTAGT. The CDR3 runs 16 residues. V dropped 0 bases and J dropped 0 bases, with 8 bases sitting between them. CDR3 coding DNA: TGTGCCAGCAGTGACTCGGGGGCACCGAACACCGGGGAGCTGTTTTTT. It specifies CASSDSGAPNTGELFF.

This rearrangement joins TRBV7-2 to TRBJ2-5, with 14 bases fitting TRBD2. Germline V lookup: CDR1 SGHTA, CDR2 FQGNSA. The CDR3 sequence is 16 residues long. The junction had 2 bases not matched to a gene; V was cut back by 1 base and J by 4 bases. The CDR3 sequence: CASSLGGLAGVETQYF. DNA for the CDR3: TGTGCCAGCAGCTTAGGGGGACTAGCGGGGGTAGAGACCCAGTACTTC. Supplemented by reference TRBV7-2 and TRBJ2-5, the full variable domain reads GAGVSQSPSNKVTEKGKDVELRCDPISGHTALYWYRQSLGQGLEFLIYFQGNSAPDKSGLPSDRFSAERTGGSVSTLTIQRTQQEDSAVYLCASSLGGLAGVETQYFGPGTRLLVL.

This sequence joins TRBV7-6 and TRBJ1-3; no clear D gene. The CDR3 length is 18 residues. V lost 1 base and J lost 0, with 16 bases in between. Germline CDR1 is SGHVS and CDR2 is FNYEAQ. The CDR3 loop reads CASSLVGGWPNSGNTIYF. In nucleotides, the CDR3 is TGTGCCAGCAGCTTAGTTGGAGGGTGGCCAAACTCTGGAAACACCATATATTTT.

The chain employs TRBV7-9 and TRBJ2-5, with a tentative D call TRBD2 (5 bases). V dropped 1 base and J dropped 5 bases, with 11 bases sitting between them. CDR3 length equals 14 residues. The germline V gene has CDR1 SEHNR and CDR2 FQNEAQ (reference sequence). The CDR3: CASSLGTPGETQYF. As DNA, the CDR3 is TGTGCCAGCAGCTTAGGGACCCCGGGGGAGACCCAGTACTTC.

The chain uses TRBV18 and TRBJ2-7, with TRBD1 matching 7 bases. Germline-derived CDR1 and CDR2 are KGHSH and LQKENI. With 7 bases clipped from V and 2 bases from J, the junction kept 8 bases outside the gene matches. CDR3 length: 14 residues. This CDR3 is CASLSAGGTYEQYF. The CDR3 DNA follows: TGTGCCAGCTTATCGGCAGGGGGAACCTACGAGCAGTACTTC.

The chain links TRBV7-6 to TRBJ1-2, with a weak D call TRBD1 (6 bases). Germline-derived CDR1 and CDR2 are SGHVS and FNYEAQ. The CDR3 sequence is 15 residues long. The ends were cut back, 1 base at V and 6 bases at J, with 15 bases in the middle. CDR3 in amino acids: CASSLVGGDVDGYTF. DNA for the CDR3: TGTGCCAGCAGCTTAGTAGGGGGAGACGTAGATGGCTACACCTTC.

The chain has TRBV5-6 and TRBJ2-1; a possible D gene is TRBD2 (7 bases). Germline V gene sequence: CDR1 SGHDT, CDR2 YYEEEE. Trimming left V 2 bases short and J 4 bases short, with 19 bases between. The CDR3 consists of 17 residues. The CDR3 DNA reads TGTGCCAGCAGCTTATTTGGGGGGGCAGATTTATACAATGAGCAGTTCTTC. The encoded protein is CASSLFGGADLYNEQFF.

The gene calls are TRBV5-1 and TRBJ2-2, with a possible D match to TRBD2 (6 bases). The germline CDR1 and CDR2 sequences are SGHRS and YFSETQ. The CDR3 contains 15 residues. The V end lost 0 bases, the J end lost 5 bases, and 11 bases lay between the germline ends. The CDR3: CASSLVQEGTGELFF. CDR3 sequence (DNA): TGCGCCAGCAGCTTGGTGCAGGAGGGGACCGGGGAGCTGTTTTTT.

This sequence joins TRBV7-9 and TRBJ2-1; 7 bases agree with TRBD2. The CDR3 length is 14 residues. Per germline, CDR1 SEHNR and CDR2 FQNEAQ (reference sequence). J gave up 10 bases and V 5 bases, and 11 bases lay outside the gene matches. The CDR3 bases are TGTGCCAGCAGCCCGGGGACTACCGCCAAGGAGCAGTTCTTC. Its protein product is CASSPGTTAKEQFF.

This chain joins TRBV11-2 and TRBJ2-3; no definite D call. The CDR3 contains 12 residues. CDR1 is SGHAT, CDR2 FQNNGV, per germline. V was shortened by 8 bases and J by 5 bases, with 11 bases between the two germline ends. In DNA form, the CDR3 reads TGTGCCAGCGGCGCCTACGAAGATACGCAGTATTTT. This encodes CASGAYEDTQYF.

For the CDR3, the DNA is TGCGCCAGCAGCCAGAGCACAGGGGGCTCTCAGCCCCAGCATTTT. Protein product: CASSQSTGGSQPQHF. The chain uses TRBV4-1 and TRBJ1-5; 9 positions match TRBD1. Germline loops: CDR1 MGHRA, CDR2 YSYEKL. The J segment lost 6 bases and the V segment lost 3 bases, leaving 6 bases of the junction unmatched. The CDR3 length is 15 residues.

V and J are TRBV7-3 and TRBJ1-1; 9 bases fit TRBD1. Germline V gene data show CDR1 as SGHTA and CDR2 as FQGTGA. The trim removed 8 bases at V and 5 bases at J, leaving 6 bases unmatched. This CDR3 has 13 residues. The CDR3: CASGPGQGTEAFF. The CDR3 bases are TGTGCCAGCGGACCCGGACAGGGGACTGAAGCTTTCTTT.

J is TRBJ2-7 and V is TRBV6-5; 10 bases align to TRBD1. The trim removed 6 bases at V and 2 bases at J, leaving 4 bases unmatched. Germline CDR1 is MNHEY and CDR2 is SVGAGI. CDR3 size: 14 residues. CDR3 nucleotides: TGTGCCAGCAGGTCGGACAGGGGGACCTACGAGCAGTACTTC. This translates into CASRSDRGTYEQYF.

The chain links TRBV19 to TRBJ1-4, with D tentatively TRBD1 (6 bases). V lost 7 bases and J 8 bases, leaving 17 bases between the germline ends. Looked up from germline, CDR1 is LNHDA and CDR2 is SQIVND (reference sequence). CDR3 length equals 14 residues. DNA of the CDR3: TGTGCCAGTACCAAATCAGACAGGAACGAAAAACTGTTTTTT. This sequence encodes CASTKSDRNEKLFF.

The genes are TRBV6-6 and TRBJ2-7; 9 nucleotides agree with TRBD2. This CDR3 has 15 amino acids. Looked up from germline, CDR1 is MNHNY and CDR2 is SVGAGI (reference sequence). The J segment lost 2 bases and the V segment lost 2 bases, leaving 4 bases of the junction unmatched. This chain's CDR3 is CASSYGTSHTYEQYF. The CDR3 DNA follows: TGTGCCAGCAGTTACGGGACTAGCCATACCTACGAGCAGTACTTC.

The chain has TRBV5-1 and TRBJ1-1; D is undetermined. This CDR3 region has 13 residues. The germline V gene encodes CDR1 SGHRS and CDR2 YFSETQ. V lost 3 bases, J lost 1 base, and 7 bases lay in between. As DNA, the CDR3 is TGCGCCAGCAGCTCCTCACCGAACACTGAAGCTTTCTTT. Translated: CASSSSPNTEAFF.

The chain couples TRBV7-2 to TRBJ1-2; D gene unclear. CDR3 size: 16 residues. CDR1 is SGHTA, CDR2 FQGNSA, per germline. V dropped 5 bases and J dropped 7 bases, with 23 bases sitting between them. The CDR3 loop reads CASSPNVGVSLSGYTF. CDR3 nucleotides: TGTGCCAGCAGCCCGAACGTTGGAGTGTCCCTGAGTGGCTACACCTTC.